This is a list of T cell receptor beta chains from one sample in a study of regulatory T cells in long-lasting Graves disease. TCRdb recomputed calls from the multiplex PCR reads with MiXCR, one row per CDR3 protein. This sample has more than 300,000 distinct CDR3 sequences, with approximately 25% found just once. The sequencing used peripheral blood mononuclear cells (PBMCs), collected when the disease was refractory, from a patient treated with antithyroid drugs. The receptors shown here come from a woman in her thirties or forties with Graves disease. Each CDR3 is given with its conserved first and last residue. D genes are given only for firm matches. The size field is filled for only some rows; it gives once, few, many or a size class.

CDR3 protein: CATSAKTSGQGGGQFF
CDR3 DNA: TGTGCCACCAGCGCTAAGACTAGCGGCCAAGGCGGGGGACAGTTCTTC
J gene: TRBJ2-1
clone size: NA
CDR3 length: 16
D gene: TRBD2
V gene: TRBV15

CDR3 protein: CSAREMAGYTDTQYF
CDR3 DNA: TGCAGTGCTAGAGAGATGGCGGGGTACACAGATACGCAGTATTTT
J gene: TRBJ2-3
clone size: NA
CDR3 length: 15
D gene: NA
V gene: TRBV20-1

CDR3 protein: CSAAGGSVSGANVLTF
CDR3 DNA: TGCAGTGCAGCGGGGGGATCAGTTTCTGGGGCCAACGTCCTGACTTTC
J gene: TRBJ2-6
clone size: NA
CDR3 length: 16
D gene: TRBD2
V gene: TRBV20-1

CDR3 protein: CASSSGGREQYF
CDR3 DNA: TGTGCCAGCAGCTCGGGGGGACGCGAGCAGTACTTC
J gene: TRBJ2-7
clone size: many
CDR3 length: 12
D gene: TRBD2
V gene: TRBV27

CDR3 protein: CASSIGGQQVPYEQYF
CDR3 DNA: TGTGCCAGCAGCATAGGGGGACAGCAAGTACCCTACGAGCAGTACTTC
J gene: TRBJ2-7
clone size: many
CDR3 length: 16
D gene: TRBD1
V gene: TRBV7-9

CDR3 protein: CSARGAQDFYNSPLHF
CDR3 DNA: TGCAGTGCTAGAGGGGCTCAAGATTTCTATAATTCACCCCTCCACTTT
J gene: TRBJ1-6
clone size: few
CDR3 length: 16
D gene: NA
V gene: TRBV20-1

CDR3 protein: CASSLEENTEAFF
CDR3 DNA: TGTGCCAGCAGCTTGGAAGAGAACACTGAAGCTTTCTTT
J gene: TRBJ1-1
clone size: few
CDR3 length: 13
D gene: NA
V gene: TRBV5-4

CDR3 protein: CSVGGGFRAMNTEAFF
CDR3 DNA: TGCAGCGTTGGGGGGGGATTTCGGGCTATGAACACTGAAGCTTTCTTT
J gene: TRBJ1-1
clone size: NA
CDR3 length: 16
D gene: NA
V gene: TRBV29-1

CDR3 protein: CASRPEYWGQMNTEAFF
CDR3 DNA: TGTGCCAGCAGGCCTGAATACTGGGGACAGATGAACACTGAAGCTTTCTTT
J gene: TRBJ1-1
clone size: many
CDR3 length: 17
D gene: TRBD1
V gene: TRBV6-1

CDR3 protein: CASSDSIGGPYNEQFF
CDR3 DNA: TGTGCCAGCAGCGACAGTATAGGGGGCCCCTACAATGAGCAGTTCTTC
J gene: TRBJ2-1
clone size: NA
CDR3 length: 16
D gene: TRBD1
V gene: TRBV28

CDR3 protein: CASSLGDKLAGNQETQYF
CDR3 DNA: TGTGCCAGCAGCTTAGGCGACAAACTAGCGGGGAACCAAGAGACCCAGTACTTC
J gene: TRBJ2-5
clone size: few
CDR3 length: 18
D gene: TRBD2
V gene: TRBV13

CDR3 protein: CASSLTLAGEGTGELFF
CDR3 DNA: TGCGCCAGCAGCCTCACTTTAGCGGGAGAGGGCACCGGGGAGCTGTTTTTT
J gene: TRBJ2-2
clone size: few
CDR3 length: 17
D gene: TRBD2
V gene: TRBV5-1

CDR3 protein: CASSRSLGGELFF
CDR3 DNA: TGTGCCAGCAGCCGGTCGCTCGGCGGGGAGCTGTTTTTT
J gene: TRBJ2-2
clone size: many
CDR3 length: 13
D gene: NA
V gene: TRBV28

CDR3 protein: CSAYPGVLAGTQYF
CDR3 DNA: TGCAGTGCCTACCCGGGGGTCTTGGCTGGAACCCAGTACTTC
J gene: TRBJ2-5
clone size: many
CDR3 length: 14
D gene: NA
V gene: TRBV20-1

CDR3 protein: CASSRDREFHEQYF
CDR3 DNA: TGTGCCAGCAGTAGGGACAGGGAATTCCACGAGCAGTACTTC
J gene: TRBJ2-7
clone size: many
CDR3 length: 14
D gene: TRBD1
V gene: TRBV2

CDR3 protein: CASSFHTGYEQYF
CDR3 DNA: TGTGCCAGCAGCTTTCATACGGGTTACGAGCAGTACTTC
J gene: TRBJ2-7
clone size: many
CDR3 length: 13
D gene: NA
V gene: TRBV11-2

CDR3 protein: CASCRAGEETQYF
CDR3 DNA: TGTGCCAGCTGCAGAGCAGGGGAGGAGACCCAGTACTTC
J gene: TRBJ2-5
clone size: NA
CDR3 length: 13
D gene: NA
V gene: TRBV5-6

CDR3 protein: CASRNYKNTEAFF
CDR3 DNA: TGTGCCAGCAGAAACTACAAGAACACTGAAGCTTTCTTT
J gene: TRBJ1-1
clone size: NA
CDR3 length: 13
D gene: NA
V gene: TRBV27

CDR3 protein: CASSPGGLAVYEQYF
CDR3 DNA: TGTGCCAGCAGCCCCGGCGGACTAGCGGTCTACGAGCAGTACTTC
J gene: TRBJ2-7
clone size: few
CDR3 length: 15
D gene: TRBD2
V gene: TRBV11-1

CDR3 protein: CASSVGRSPTEAFF
CDR3 DNA: TGTGCCAGCAGCGTAGGACGGTCTCCCACTGAAGCTTTCTTT
J gene: TRBJ1-1
clone size: NA
CDR3 length: 14
D gene: NA
V gene: TRBV9

CDR3 protein: CASRLSGGENYGYTF
CDR3 DNA: TGTGCCAGCAGGCTCTCGGGAGGGGAAAACTATGGCTACACCTTC
J gene: TRBJ1-2
clone size: many
CDR3 length: 15
D gene: NA
V gene: TRBV12-3/TRBV12-4

CDR3 protein: CASSLSGHGGGYTF
CDR3 DNA: TGTGCCAGCAGTTTATCTGGCCATGGCGGAGGCTACACCTTC
J gene: TRBJ1-2
clone size: few
CDR3 length: 14
D gene: NA
V gene: TRBV28

CDR3 protein: CASSLDRDTGELFF
CDR3 DNA: TGTGCCAGCAGCTTAGATCGGGACACCGGGGAGCTGTTTTTT
J gene: TRBJ2-2
clone size: few
CDR3 length: 14
D gene: NA
V gene: TRBV11-1

CDR3 protein: CASTEDRGRDNSPLHF
CDR3 DNA: TGTGCCAGCACCGAGGACAGGGGGCGGGATAATTCACCCCTCCACTTT
J gene: TRBJ1-6
clone size: few
CDR3 length: 16
D gene: TRBD1
V gene: TRBV7-9

CDR3 protein: CASSPIGRQETQYF
CDR3 DNA: TGTGCCAGCTCACCAATCGGCAGACAAGAGACCCAGTACTTC
J gene: TRBJ2-5
clone size: few
CDR3 length: 14
D gene: NA
V gene: TRBV18

CDR3 protein: CASSSLTSPLQITGEPFF
CDR3 DNA: TGTGCCAGCTCTTCTCTTACTAGCCCTCTCCAAATCACCGGGGAGCCGTTTTTT
J gene: TRBJ2-2
clone size: NA
CDR3 length: 18
D gene: NA
V gene: TRBV28

CDR3 protein: CASSFLYGGKLFF
CDR3 DNA: TGTGCCAGCAGTTTCTTATATGGGGGAAAACTGTTTTTT
J gene: TRBJ1-4
clone size: many
CDR3 length: 13
D gene: NA
V gene: TRBV28

CDR3 protein: CASSPQSRTSGTNEQYF
CDR3 DNA: TGTGCCAGCAGCCCCCAGTCCAGGACTAGCGGGACAAACGAGCAGTACTTC
J gene: TRBJ2-7
clone size: many
CDR3 length: 17
D gene: TRBD2
V gene: TRBV7-8

CDR3 protein: CASSEVGRQPSTDTQYF
CDR3 DNA: TGTGCCAGCAGTGAAGTCGGGCGGCAACCTAGCACAGATACGCAGTATTTT
J gene: TRBJ2-3
clone size: few
CDR3 length: 17
D gene: NA
V gene: TRBV28

CDR3 protein: CASSRLQLAELQTQYF
CDR3 DNA: TGTGCCAGCAGCCGACTTCAACTAGCGGAGTTACAGACCCAGTACTTC
J gene: TRBJ2-5
clone size: NA
CDR3 length: 16
D gene: TRBD2
V gene: TRBV14

CDR3 protein: CSADRSGETQYF
CDR3 DNA: TGCAGCGCTGACCGGTCAGGAGAGACCCAGTACTTC
J gene: TRBJ2-5
clone size: NA
CDR3 length: 12
D gene: NA
V gene: TRBV29-1

CDR3 protein: CASSSVGLGTEAFF
CDR3 DNA: TGTGCCAGCAGCTCAGTCGGGTTGGGAACTGAAGCTTTCTTT
J gene: TRBJ1-1
clone size: many
CDR3 length: 14
D gene: NA
V gene: TRBV11-2

CDR3 protein: CASSHPTAFNSGGSYEQYF
CDR3 DNA: TGTGCCAGCAGTCACCCTACCGCCTTTAATAGCGGGGGTTCCTACGAGCAGTACTTC
J gene: TRBJ2-7
clone size: NA
CDR3 length: 19
D gene: TRBD2
V gene: TRBV28

CDR3 protein: CASSISAGELFF
CDR3 DNA: TGTGCCAGCAGTATAAGCGCCGGGGAGCTGTTTTTT
J gene: TRBJ2-2
clone size: NA
CDR3 length: 12
D gene: NA
V gene: TRBV7-8

CDR3 protein: CAISEDGSNQPQHF
CDR3 DNA: TGTGCCATCAGTGAGGACGGAAGCAATCAGCCCCAGCATTTT
J gene: TRBJ1-5
clone size: few
CDR3 length: 14
D gene: NA
V gene: TRBV10-3

CDR3 protein: CASSSELGHQPQHF
CDR3 DNA: TGTGCCAGCAGCTCCGAGTTGGGTCATCAGCCCCAGCATTTT
J gene: TRBJ1-5
clone size: many
CDR3 length: 14
D gene: NA
V gene: TRBV28

CDR3 protein: CASSRWGGDEQYF
CDR3 DNA: TGTGCCAGCAGCCGGTGGGGGGGCGACGAGCAGTACTTC
J gene: TRBJ2-7
clone size: many
CDR3 length: 13
D gene: NA
V gene: TRBV7-9

CDR3 protein: CASSQESGGGGETQYF
CDR3 DNA: TGCGCCAGCAGCCAAGAGAGCGGGGGCGGGGGAGAGACCCAGTACTTC
J gene: TRBJ2-5
clone size: many
CDR3 length: 16
D gene: TRBD2
V gene: TRBV4-1

CDR3 protein: CASSSQSRSSYNEQFF
CDR3 DNA: TGTGCCAGCAGTTCACAATCACGAAGCTCCTACAATGAGCAGTTCTTC
J gene: TRBJ2-1
clone size: many
CDR3 length: 16
D gene: NA
V gene: TRBV28

CDR3 protein: CASTILRGAAVGANTMNTEAFF
CDR3 DNA: TGTGCCAGCACCATTCTCCGGGGGGCAGCCGTGGGCGCAAATACCATGAACACTGAAGCTTTCTTT
J gene: TRBJ1-1
clone size: few
CDR3 length: 22
D gene: NA
V gene: TRBV7-2

CDR3 protein: CSARQGNTGELFF
CDR3 DNA: TGCAGTGCTAGGCAGGGGAACACCGGGGAGCTGTTTTTT
J gene: TRBJ2-2
clone size: NA
CDR3 length: 13
D gene: NA
V gene: TRBV20-1

CDR3 protein: CAISQGGNQPQHF
CDR3 DNA: TGTGCCATCAGCCAGGGAGGCAATCAGCCCCAGCATTTT
J gene: TRBJ1-5
clone size: many
CDR3 length: 13
D gene: NA
V gene: TRBV10-3

CDR3 protein: CASSLTAGQGYGSPLHF
CDR3 DNA: TGCGCCAGCAGCTTGACTGCGGGACAGGGTTATGGTTCACCCCTCCACTTT
J gene: TRBJ1-6
clone size: NA
CDR3 length: 17
D gene: TRBD1
V gene: TRBV5-1

CDR3 protein: CASSLDRMGGYTF
CDR3 DNA: TGCGCCAGCAGCTTGGACAGGATGGGCGGCTACACCTTC
J gene: TRBJ1-2
clone size: few
CDR3 length: 13
D gene: NA
V gene: TRBV5-1

CDR3 protein: CASSRGEKSEAFF
CDR3 DNA: TGTGCCAGCAGTCGGGGGGAAAAGTCTGAAGCTTTCTTT
J gene: TRBJ1-1
clone size: NA
CDR3 length: 13
D gene: NA
V gene: TRBV3-1

CDR3 protein: CASSIGSGMKNTEAFF
CDR3 DNA: TGTGCCAGTAGTATAGGATCGGGGATGAAAAACACTGAAGCTTTCTTT
J gene: TRBJ1-1
clone size: NA
CDR3 length: 16
D gene: NA
V gene: TRBV19

CDR3 protein: CATSEGTETGELFF
CDR3 DNA: TGTGCCACCAGTGAGGGAACAGAAACCGGGGAGCTGTTTTTT
J gene: TRBJ2-2
clone size: few
CDR3 length: 14
D gene: NA
V gene: TRBV24-1

CDR3 protein: CASRGTRFDEQYF
CDR3 DNA: TGTGCCAGCAGGGGGACTAGATTTGACGAGCAGTACTTC
J gene: TRBJ2-7
clone size: once
CDR3 length: 13
D gene: TRBD2
V gene: TRBV12-3/TRBV12-4

CDR3 protein: CASRDRDSLSGDQYF
CDR3 DNA: TGTGCCAGCAGGGACAGGGACAGCCTCTCAGGGGACCAGTACTTC
J gene: TRBJ2-5
clone size: many
CDR3 length: 15
D gene: TRBD1
V gene: TRBV25-1

CDR3 protein: CASSLSASGASYEQYF
CDR3 DNA: TGCGCCAGCAGCTTGTCCGCTAGCGGGGCTTCCTACGAGCAGTACTTC
J gene: TRBJ2-7
clone size: many
CDR3 length: 16
D gene: TRBD2
V gene: TRBV5-1

CDR3 protein: CASSILAGRETQYF
CDR3 DNA: TGTGCCAGCAGTATACTTGCGGGGAGGGAGACCCAGTACTTC
J gene: TRBJ2-5
clone size: many
CDR3 length: 14
D gene: NA
V gene: TRBV2

CDR3 protein: CASSLVSDSPLHF
CDR3 DNA: TGTGCCAGCAGCTTAGTCTCCGATTCACCCCTCCACTTT
J gene: TRBJ1-6
clone size: many
CDR3 length: 13
D gene: NA
V gene: TRBV11-3

CDR3 protein: CASSPRGRVDTGELFF
CDR3 DNA: TGTGCCAGCAGCCCACGTGGCAGGGTAGACACCGGGGAGCTGTTTTTT
J gene: TRBJ2-2
clone size: many
CDR3 length: 16
D gene: NA
V gene: TRBV5-5

CDR3 protein: CATGAHEQETQYF
CDR3 DNA: TGTGCCACAGGCGCGCACGAACAAGAGACCCAGTACTTC
J gene: TRBJ2-5
clone size: NA
CDR3 length: 13
D gene: NA
V gene: TRBV24-1